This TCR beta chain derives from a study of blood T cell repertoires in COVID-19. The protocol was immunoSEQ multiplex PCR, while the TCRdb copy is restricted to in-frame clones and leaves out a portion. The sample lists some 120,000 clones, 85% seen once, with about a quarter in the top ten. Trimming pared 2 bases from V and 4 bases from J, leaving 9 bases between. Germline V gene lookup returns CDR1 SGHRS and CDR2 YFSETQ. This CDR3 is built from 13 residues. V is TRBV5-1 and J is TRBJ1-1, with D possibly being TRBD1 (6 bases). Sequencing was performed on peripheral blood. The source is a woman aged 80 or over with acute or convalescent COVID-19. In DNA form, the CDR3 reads TGCGCCAGCAGCTTATGGGGGCCCACTGAAGCTTTCTTT. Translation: CASSLWGPTEAFF.